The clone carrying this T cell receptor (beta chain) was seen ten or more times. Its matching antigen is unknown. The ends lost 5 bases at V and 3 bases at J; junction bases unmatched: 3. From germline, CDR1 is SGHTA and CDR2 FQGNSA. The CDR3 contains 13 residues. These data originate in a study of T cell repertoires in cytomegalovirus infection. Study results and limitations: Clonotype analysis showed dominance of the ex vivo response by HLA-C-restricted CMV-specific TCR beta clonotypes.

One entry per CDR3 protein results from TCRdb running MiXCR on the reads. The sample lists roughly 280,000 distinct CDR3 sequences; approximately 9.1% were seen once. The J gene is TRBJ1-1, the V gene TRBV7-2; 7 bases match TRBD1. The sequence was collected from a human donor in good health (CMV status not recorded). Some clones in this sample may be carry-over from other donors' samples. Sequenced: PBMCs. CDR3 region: CASSPRGDTEAFF. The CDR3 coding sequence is TGTGCCAGCAGCCCCAGGGGGGACACTGAAGCTTTCTTT. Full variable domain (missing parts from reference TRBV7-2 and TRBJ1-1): GAGVSQSPSNKVTEKGKDVELRCDPISGHTALYWYRQSLGQGLEFLIYFQGNSAPDKSGLPSDRFSAERTGGSVSTLTIQRTQQEDSAVYLCASSPRGDTEAFFGQGTRLTVV.